This T cell receptor (beta chain) emerged from a study of shared T cell receptors in the human thymus. Generated by immunoSEQ multiplex PCR, the TCRdb table keeps only in-frame clones and is missing some. The repertoire has under 450,000 clones, more than 85% of them found once; the top ten carry roughly 0.021%. V shed 3 bases, J shed 0 bases, and the junction held 5 bases outside the gene matches. CDR1 SGHVS and CDR2 FQNEAQ come from the germline V gene. The CDR3 loop spans 16 amino acids. The V and J genes are TRBV7-8 and TRBJ2-3; 8 bases line up with TRBD1. Sequencing was carried out using thymocytes. This TCR came from a human donor. The CDR3 region is CASSLDRVLSTDTQYF. The CDR3 DNA reads TGTGCCAGCAGCTTGGACAGGGTGTTGAGCACAGATACGCAGTATTTT.